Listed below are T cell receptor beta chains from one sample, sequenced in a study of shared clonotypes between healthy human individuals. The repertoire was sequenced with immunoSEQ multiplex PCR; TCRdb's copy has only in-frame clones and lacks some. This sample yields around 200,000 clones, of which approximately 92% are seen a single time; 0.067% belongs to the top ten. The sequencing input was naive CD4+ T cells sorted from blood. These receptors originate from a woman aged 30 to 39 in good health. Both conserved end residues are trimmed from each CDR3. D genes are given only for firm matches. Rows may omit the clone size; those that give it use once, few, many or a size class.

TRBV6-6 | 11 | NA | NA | ASSQTSIGEQY
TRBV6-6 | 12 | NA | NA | ASSPTRDAYGYT
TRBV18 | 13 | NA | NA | ASSPPGGRPNEQF
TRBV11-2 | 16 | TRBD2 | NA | ASSKNTLAGLGTDTQY
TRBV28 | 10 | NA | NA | ASSRIYNEQF
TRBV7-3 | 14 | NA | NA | ASSLTPSGTYNEQF
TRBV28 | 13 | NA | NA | ASSTTQGLGEKLF
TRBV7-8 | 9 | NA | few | ASSPGAPQH
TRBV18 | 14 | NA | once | ASSPPSFRGDNEQF
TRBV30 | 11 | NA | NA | AWSVSRDTEAF